This T cell receptor (beta chain) was retrieved from a study of cytomegalovirus exposure and HLA in healthy donors. Study-wide results and caveats: The likely origin of a cluster of highly shared sequence variants was a sequencing artifact. Overall, roughly 160 TCR beta chains were annotated as cytomegalovirus-associated. The authors confirmed in vitro that three CMV-associated chains were specific for CMV antigens.

Primers: 60 Vbeta forward and 13 Jbeta reverse. Assay: immunoSEQ multiplex PCR; the TCRdb copy retains only in-frame clones and omits some. The data contain roughly 150,000 clones, 82% of them singletons. Trimming left V 5 bases short and J 13 bases short, with 14 bases between. The germline gives CDR1 SGHTA, CDR2 FQGNSA. CDR3 length: 11 amino acids. On this clone itself: Antigen: not known.

Sequences were obtained from PBMCs. The chain employs TRBV7-2 and TRBJ2-5; D perhaps matches TRBD2 (5 bases). This receptor was taken from a male donor in good health and CMV-seropositive. This CDR3 reads CASSPTSGWYF. CDR3 in DNA: TGTGCCAGCAGCCCCACCTCGGGATGGTACTTC.